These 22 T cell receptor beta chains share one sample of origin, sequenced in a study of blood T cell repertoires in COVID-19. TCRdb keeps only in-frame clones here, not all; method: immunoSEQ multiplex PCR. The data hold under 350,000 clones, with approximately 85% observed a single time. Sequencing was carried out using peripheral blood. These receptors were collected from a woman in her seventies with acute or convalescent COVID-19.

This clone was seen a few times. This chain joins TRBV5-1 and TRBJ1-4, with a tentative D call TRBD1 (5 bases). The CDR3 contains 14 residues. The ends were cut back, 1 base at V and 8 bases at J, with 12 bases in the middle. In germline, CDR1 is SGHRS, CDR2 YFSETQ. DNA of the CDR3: TGCGCCAGCAGCTTGACCGGGGGTCGGGAAAAACTGTTTTTT. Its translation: CASSLTGGREKLFF.

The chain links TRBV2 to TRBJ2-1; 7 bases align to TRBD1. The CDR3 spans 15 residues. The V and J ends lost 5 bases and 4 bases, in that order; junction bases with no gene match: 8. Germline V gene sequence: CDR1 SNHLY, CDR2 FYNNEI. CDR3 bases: TGTGCCAGCAGTCCACAGGGGTCTTCTTACAATGAGCAGTTCTTC. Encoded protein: CASSPQGSSYNEQFF.

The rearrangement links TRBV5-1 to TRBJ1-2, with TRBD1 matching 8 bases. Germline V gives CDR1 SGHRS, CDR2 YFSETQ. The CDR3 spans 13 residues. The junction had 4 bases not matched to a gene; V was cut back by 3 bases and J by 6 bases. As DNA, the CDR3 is TGCGCCAGCAGCTCCGGGACAGGAGATGGCTACACCTTC. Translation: CASSSGTGDGYTF.

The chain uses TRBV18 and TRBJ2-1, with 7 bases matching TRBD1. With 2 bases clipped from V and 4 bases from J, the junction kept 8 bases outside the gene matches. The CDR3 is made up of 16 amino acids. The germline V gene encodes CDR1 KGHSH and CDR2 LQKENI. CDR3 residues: CASSPIGPGGYNEQFF. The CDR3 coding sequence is TGTGCCAGCTCACCAATCGGGCCAGGGGGATACAATGAGCAGTTCTTC. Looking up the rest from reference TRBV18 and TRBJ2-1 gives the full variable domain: NAGVMQNPRHLVRRRGQEARLRCSPMKGHSHVYWYRQLPEEGLKFMVYLQKENIIDESGMPKERFSAEFPKEGPSILRIQQVVRGDSAAYFCASSPIGPGGYNEQFFGPGTRLTVL.

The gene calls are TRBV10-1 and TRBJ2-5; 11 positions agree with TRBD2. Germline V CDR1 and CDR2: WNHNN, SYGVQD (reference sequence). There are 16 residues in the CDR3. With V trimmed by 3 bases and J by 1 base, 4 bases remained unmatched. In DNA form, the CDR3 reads TGCGCCAGCAGTGAAACTAGCGGGGGCCCCCAAGAGACCCAGTACTTC. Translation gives CASSETSGGPQETQYF.

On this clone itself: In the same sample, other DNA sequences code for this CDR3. The CDR3 here is CASSHRTDTQYF. The CDR3 nucleotides read TGTGCCAGCAGCCACAGGACAGATACGCAGTATTTT. The chain employs TRBV3-1 (or the pseudogene TRBV3-2) and TRBJ2-3; no firm D call. CDR3 length: 12 amino acids. Germline assignment: CDR1 LGHDT and CDR2 YNNKEL (reference sequence). Trimming stripped 3 bases from V and 3 bases from J, with 4 bases between.

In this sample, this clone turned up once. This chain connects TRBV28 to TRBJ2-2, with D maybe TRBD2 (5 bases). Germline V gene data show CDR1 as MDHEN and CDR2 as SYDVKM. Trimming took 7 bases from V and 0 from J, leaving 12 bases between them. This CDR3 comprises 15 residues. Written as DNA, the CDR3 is TGTGCCAGCAATGAAAGGAGGTCGAACACCGGGGAGCTGTTTTTT. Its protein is CASNERRSNTGELFF.

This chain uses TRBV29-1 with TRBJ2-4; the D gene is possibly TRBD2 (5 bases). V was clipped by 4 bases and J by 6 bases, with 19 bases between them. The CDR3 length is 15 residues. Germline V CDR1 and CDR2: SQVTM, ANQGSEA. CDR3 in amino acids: CSVGSGKGLRNIQYF. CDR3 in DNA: TGCAGCGTTGGATCGGGGAAGGGTCTCCGAAACATTCAGTACTTC.

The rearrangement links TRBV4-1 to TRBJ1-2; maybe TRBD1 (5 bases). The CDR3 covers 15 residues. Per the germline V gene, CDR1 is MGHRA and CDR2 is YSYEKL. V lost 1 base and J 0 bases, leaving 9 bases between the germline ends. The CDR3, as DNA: TGCGCCAGCAGCCAAGCGGGGACTACTAACTATGGCTACACCTTC. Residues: CASSQAGTTNYGYTF.

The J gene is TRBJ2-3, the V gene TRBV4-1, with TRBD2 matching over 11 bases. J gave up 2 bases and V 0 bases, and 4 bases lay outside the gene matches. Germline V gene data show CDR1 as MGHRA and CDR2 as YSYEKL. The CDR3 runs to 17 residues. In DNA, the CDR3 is TGCGCCAGCAGCCAAGAACTAGCGGGGGCGCTCACAGATACGCAGTATTTT. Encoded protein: CASSQELAGALTDTQYF.

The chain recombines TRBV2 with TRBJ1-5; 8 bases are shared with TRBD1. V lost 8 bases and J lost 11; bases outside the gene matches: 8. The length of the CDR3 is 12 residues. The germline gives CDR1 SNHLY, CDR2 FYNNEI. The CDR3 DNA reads TGTGCCAGCTCTTCTGAGACAGGGGCCCAGCATTTT. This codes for CASSSETGAQHF.

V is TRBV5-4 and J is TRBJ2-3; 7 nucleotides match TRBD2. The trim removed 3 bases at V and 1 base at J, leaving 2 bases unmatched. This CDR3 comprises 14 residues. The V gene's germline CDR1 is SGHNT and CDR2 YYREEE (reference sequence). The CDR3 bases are TGTGCCAGCAGCTGGGCGGGGGGCACAGATACGCAGTATTTT. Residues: CASSWAGGTDTQYF.

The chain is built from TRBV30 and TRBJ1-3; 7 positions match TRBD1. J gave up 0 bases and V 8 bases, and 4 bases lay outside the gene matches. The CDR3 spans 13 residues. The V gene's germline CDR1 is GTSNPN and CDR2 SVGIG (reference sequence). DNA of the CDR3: TGTGCCGGACAGGCGTCCTCTGGAAACACCATATATTTT. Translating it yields CAGQASSGNTIYF.

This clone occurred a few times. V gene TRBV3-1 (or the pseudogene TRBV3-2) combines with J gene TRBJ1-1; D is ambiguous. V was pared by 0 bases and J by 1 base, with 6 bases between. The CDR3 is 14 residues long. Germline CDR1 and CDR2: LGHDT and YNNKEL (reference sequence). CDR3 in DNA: TGTGCCAGCAGCCAAGACTTCCCGAACACTGAAGCTTTCTTT. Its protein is CASSQDFPNTEAFF.

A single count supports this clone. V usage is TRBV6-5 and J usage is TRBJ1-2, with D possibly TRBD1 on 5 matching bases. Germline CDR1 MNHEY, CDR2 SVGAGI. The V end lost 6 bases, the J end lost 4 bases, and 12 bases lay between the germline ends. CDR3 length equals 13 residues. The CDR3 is CASRSTAIYGYTF. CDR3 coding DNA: TGTGCCAGCAGGTCGACAGCCATCTATGGCTACACCTTC.

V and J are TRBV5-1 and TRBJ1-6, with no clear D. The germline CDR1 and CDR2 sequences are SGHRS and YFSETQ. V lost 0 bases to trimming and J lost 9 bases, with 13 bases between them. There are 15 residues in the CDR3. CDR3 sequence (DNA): TGCGCCAGCAGCTTGGCCGCTGCGGGTAGTTCACCCCTCCACTTT. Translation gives CASSLAAAGSSPLHF. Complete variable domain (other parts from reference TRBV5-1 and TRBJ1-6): KAGVTQTPRYLIKTRGQQVTLSCSPISGHRSVSWYQQTPGQGLQFLFEYFSETQRNKGNFPGRFSGRQFSNSRSEMNVSTLELGDSALYLCASSLAAAGSSPLHFGNGTRLTVT.

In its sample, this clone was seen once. CDR3 nucleotides: TGTGCCAGCAGCCTGAGGGTAACGGCTACCTACGAGCAGTACTTC. Protein product: CASSLRVTATYEQYF. The genes are TRBV5-6 and TRBJ2-7; D is possibly TRBD2 (5 bases). This CDR3 spans 15 amino acids. CDR1 and CDR2 from the germline V gene are SGHDT and YYEEEE. With 4 bases removed from V and 2 bases from J, the gap between germline ends came to 16 bases. The full variable domain, in which reference TRBV5-6 and TRBJ2-7 provide the parts outside the CDR3, is DAGVTQSPTHLIKTRGQQVTLRCSPKSGHDTVSWYQQALGQGPQFIFQYYEEEERQRGNFPDRFSGHQFPNYSSELNVNALLLGDSALYLCASSLRVTATYEQYFGPGTRLTVT.

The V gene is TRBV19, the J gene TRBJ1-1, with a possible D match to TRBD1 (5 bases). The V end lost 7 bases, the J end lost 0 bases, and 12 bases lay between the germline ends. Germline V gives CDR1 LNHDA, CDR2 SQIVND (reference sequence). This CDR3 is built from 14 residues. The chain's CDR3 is CASKQVNMNTEAFF. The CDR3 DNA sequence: TGTGCCAGTAAACAGGTCAATATGAACACTGAAGCTTTCTTT.

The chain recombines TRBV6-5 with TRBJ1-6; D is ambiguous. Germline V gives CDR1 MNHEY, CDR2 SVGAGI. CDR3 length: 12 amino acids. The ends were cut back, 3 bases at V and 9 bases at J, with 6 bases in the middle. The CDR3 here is CASSYRSSPLHF. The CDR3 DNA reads TGTGCCAGCAGTTATCGGTCTTCACCCCTCCACTTT.

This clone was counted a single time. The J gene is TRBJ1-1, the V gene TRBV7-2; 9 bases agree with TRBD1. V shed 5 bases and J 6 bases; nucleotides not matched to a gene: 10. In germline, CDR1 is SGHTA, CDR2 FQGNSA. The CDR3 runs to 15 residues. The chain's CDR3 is CASSGRQGEVAEAFF. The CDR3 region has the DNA TGTGCCAGCAGCGGCCGACAGGGGGAGGTCGCTGAAGCTTTCTTT. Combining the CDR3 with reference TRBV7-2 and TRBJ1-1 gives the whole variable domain GAGVSQSPSNKVTEKGKDVELRCDPISGHTALYWYRQSLGQGLEFLIYFQGNSAPDKSGLPSDRFSAERTGGSVSTLTIQRTQQEDSAVYLCASSGRQGEVAEAFFGQGTRLTVV.

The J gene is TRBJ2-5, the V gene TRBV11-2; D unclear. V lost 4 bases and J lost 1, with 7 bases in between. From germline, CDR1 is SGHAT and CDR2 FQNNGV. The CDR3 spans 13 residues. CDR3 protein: CASSSSVQETQYF. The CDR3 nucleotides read TGTGCCAGCAGCTCCAGTGTCCAAGAGACCCAGTACTTC.

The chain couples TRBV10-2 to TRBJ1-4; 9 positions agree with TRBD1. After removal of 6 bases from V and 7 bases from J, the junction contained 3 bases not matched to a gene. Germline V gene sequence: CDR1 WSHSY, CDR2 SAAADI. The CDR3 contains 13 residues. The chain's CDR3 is CASSGTGREKLFF. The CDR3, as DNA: TGCGCCAGCAGCGGGACAGGGCGTGAAAAACTGTTTTTT.